This TCR beta chain was obtained from a study of blood T cell repertoires in COVID-19. For the study at large: PBMCs, B-cell-depleted T cells, or T cells provided the cDNA or gDNA that made up the material.

The age range of participants was 18 to 89 years, with residence in about two dozen US areas. Categorization into cohorts depended on clinical history that participants reported. Germline trimming cut 7 bases from V and 6 bases from J; bases unmatched to any gene: 7. The CDR3 extends over 13 amino acids. Per the germline V gene, CDR1 is SQVTM and CDR2 is ANQGSEA. Study processing details: Amplification with reference gene primers provided the estimates of nucleated cell counts. Assay used: immunoSEQ multiplex PCR; TCRdb lists only in-frame clones, some missing. V, J and clone size reflect that table, while D and trimming were determined from the DNA. The sample lists approximately 300,000 clones; about 92% were seen once.

Sample: PBMCs or T cells enriched from blood (not recorded which). The V call is TRBV29-1, the J call TRBJ2-2; 8 bases align to TRBD1. The receptor comes from a woman in her twenties or thirties who had recovered from COVID-19. CDR3 amino acids: CSGSDRVSGELFF. CDR3 DNA sequence: TGCAGCGGCTCGGACAGGGTGTCCGGGGAGCTGTTTTTT.